These 3 T cell receptor beta chains originate from one sample sequenced in a study of T cells after yellow fever vaccination. Via MiXCR, TCRdb re-called the 5' RACE reads, giving one row per CDR3 protein. The sample has a few hundred thousand distinct CDR3 sequences, 3% to 4.5% seen once. The source material was PBMCs, sampled 5 days after the yellow fever booster vaccination. These receptors came from a man aged 18 to 30 who received the YFV17D yellow fever vaccine.

This clonotype was detected only a few times. The chain joins TRBV4-1 to TRBJ2-7; TRBD1 is a possible D gene (6 bases). Per germline, CDR1 MGHRA and CDR2 YSYEKL. The CDR3 totals 15 residues. Deletions cut 4 bases from V and 2 bases from J, with 15 bases between. The CDR3 sequence: CASSPIQGTPYEQYF. CDR3 in DNA: TGCGCCAGCAGCCCGATACAGGGTACCCCCTACGAGCAGTACTTC.

This clonotype showed up just a few times. The chain uses TRBV20-1 and TRBJ1-1, with D uncertain. V was pared by 0 bases and J by 0 bases, with 5 bases between. This CDR3 has 13 amino acids. Per the germline V gene, CDR1 is DFQATT and CDR2 is SNEGSKA (reference sequence). The CDR3 is CSARDTLNTEAFF. For the CDR3, the DNA is TGCAGTGCTAGAGACACCCTGAACACTGAAGCTTTCTTT.

This clonotype was observed at least ten times. The CDR3 loop is CASSRRTNTEAFF. The CDR3 DNA is TGTGCCAGCAGCCGACGGACGAACACTGAAGCTTTCTTT. V gene TRBV7-9 combines with J gene TRBJ1-1; D remains unclear. The germline gives CDR1 SEHNR, CDR2 FQNEAQ (reference sequence). The CDR3 is made up of 13 amino acids. V lost 5 bases and J lost 1, with 8 bases in between.